This T cell receptor beta chain was recorded in a study of beta chain features in type 1 diabetes. With regard to this clone: The antigen is unknown.

Findings and limits, study-wide: Patients showed naive, central memory and Treg TCRB repertoires that appeared more similar than those of healthy donors. A definitive answer on HLA type influencing TCRB rearrangement was not reached here. Shorter TCRB CDR3s, moderately but significantly so, were found in Type 1 diabetes patients in all four CD4+ subsets.

Expressed TCRB transcripts got sequenced, as all isolated RNA was reverse transcribed. About 3.9 million reads on average were seen across naive, central memory and regulatory T cell samples. Here immunoSEQ multiplex PCR was the method, and the copy in TCRdb shows in-frame clones only, minus some. Of 500,000 to 650,000 clones listed, roughly 12% are singletons. Germline loops: CDR1 SEHNR, CDR2 FQNEAQ (reference sequence). Trimming pared 5 bases from V and 4 bases from J, leaving 3 bases between. This CDR3 comprises 11 residues. This clonotype was obtained from a young man with type 1 diabetes. The chain couples TRBV7-9 to TRBJ2-1; the D is unclear. The sequencing sample was made of naive CD4+ T cells from blood. DNA for the CDR3: TGTGCCAGCAGCATATACAATGAGCAGTTCTTC. The encoded protein is CASSIYNEQFF.